This passage covers 25 T cell receptor beta chains from one sample sequenced in a study of Ad26.COV2.S vaccination and SARS-CoV-2 variants. Treatment noted: roughly 19 received Ad26.COV2.S at low or high dose, single or two shots; a few received placebo; per-sample allocation not given. After the first vaccine or placebo injection, samples were drawn on day 63. Produced via immunoSEQ multiplex PCR; TCRdb's table is partial and in-frame only. This sample has approximately 420,000 clones, with less than 90% found just once. Specimen: peripheral blood, collected in a trial of Ad26.COV2.S vaccine versus placebo. The receptors shown here come from a person aged 18-65 years who received the Ad26.COV2.S COVID-19 vaccine or a placebo.

This chain connects TRBV27 to TRBJ2-3; TRBD2 matches 11 bases. CDR1 MNHEY and CDR2 SMNVEV come from the germline V gene (reference sequence). The CDR3 is made up of 16 amino acids. The junction had 4 bases not matched to a gene; V was cut back by 2 bases and J by 3 bases. Here the CDR3 reads CASSLRLAGRTDTQYF. The CDR3 DNA sequence: TGTGCCAGCAGTTTAAGACTAGCGGGGAGAACAGATACGCAGTATTTT.

The chain couples TRBV4-3 to TRBJ2-2, with 15 nucleotides matching TRBD2. Germline V CDR1 and CDR2: LGHNA, YSLEER. The CDR3 has 18 amino acids. V shed 4 bases, J shed 2 bases, and the junction held 5 bases outside the gene matches. The CDR3 protein is CASSRGTSGGPNTGELFF. The CDR3 DNA is TGCGCCAGCAGCCGAGGGACTAGCGGGGGGCCCAACACCGGGGAGCTGTTTTTT.

The rearrangement joins TRBV7-2 to TRBJ1-5, with D unclear. V was clipped by 5 bases and J by 1 base, with 12 bases between them. The CDR3 length is 15 residues. Germline V gene lookup returns CDR1 SGHTA and CDR2 FQGNSA. CDR3 DNA sequence: TGTGCCAGCAGCCCTCCAGGTACGAGCAATCAGCCCCAGCATTTT. This translates into CASSPPGTSNQPQHF. The variable domain in full, completed from reference TRBV7-2 and TRBJ1-5, reads GAGVSQSPSNKVTEKGKDVELRCDPISGHTALYWYRQSLGQGLEFLIYFQGNSAPDKSGLPSDRFSAERTGGSVSTLTIQRTQQEDSAVYLCASSPPGTSNQPQHFGDGTRLSIL.

The rearrangement uses TRBV4-1 and TRBJ1-2; no reliable D call. CDR3 size: 20 residues. Trimming took off 0 bases at V and 2 bases at J, with 25 bases between the two ends. CDR1 is MGHRA, CDR2 YSYEKL, per germline. CDR3 sequence: CASSQDSGLLGRSRNYGYTF. The CDR3 DNA is TGCGCCAGCAGCCAAGATTCAGGCCTACTCGGACGCTCGAGGAACTATGGCTACACCTTC.

For the CDR3, the DNA is TGTGCCAGCAGCCCTACGACAGGGGGTTACGAAGTCCCCTACGAGCAGTACTTC. This encodes CASSPTTGGYEVPYEQYF. The chain is built from TRBV9 and TRBJ2-7; 9 positions agree with TRBD1. CDR1 SGDLS and CDR2 YYNGEE come from the germline V gene. CDR3 length: 18 amino acids. Losses at the gene ends were 4 bases for V and 2 bases for J; bases not matched to a gene: 16. The variable domain in full, with the rest retrieved from reference TRBV9 and TRBJ2-7, is DSGVTQTPKHLITATGQRVTLRCSPRSGDLSVYWYQQSLDQGLQFLIQYYNGEERAKGNILERFSAQQFPDLHSELNLSSLELGDSALYFCASSPTTGGYEVPYEQYFGPGTRLTVT.

V is TRBV5-1 and J is TRBJ2-1; 9 positions agree with TRBD2. Germline V CDR1 and CDR2: SGHRS, YFSETQ. This CDR3 has 15 amino acids. The V and J ends lost 3 bases and 5 bases, in that order; junction bases with no gene match: 6. CDR3 region: CASSWSGGINNEQFF. CDR3 DNA: TGCGCCAGCAGCTGGAGCGGGGGGATCAACAATGAGCAGTTCTTC.

J is TRBJ1-5 and V is TRBV24-1; maybe TRBD1 (6 bases). V was trimmed by 2 bases and J by 7 bases, leaving 14 bases between them. CDR3 length equals 15 residues. CDR1 is KGHDR, CDR2 SFDVKD, per germline. The CDR3 bases are TGTGCCACCAGTGATTCGACCAGGGGTACCCAGCCCCAGCATTTT. It encodes CATSDSTRGTQPQHF.

V gene TRBV2 combines with J gene TRBJ2-7, with 7 nucleotides matching TRBD2. The CDR3 is 17 residues long. J gave up 0 bases and V 1 base, and 9 bases lay outside the gene matches. Germline CDR1 SNHLY, CDR2 FYNNEI. In DNA, the CDR3 is TGTGCCAGCAGTGAAGTAGCTGCCGGGGGGAGCTCCTACGAGCAGTACTTC. Translating gives CASSEVAAGGSSYEQYF.

V and J are TRBV7-8 and TRBJ1-5; D gene uncertain. The germline V and J ends were trimmed by 4 bases and 4 bases, with 11 bases remaining between them. Germline assignment: CDR1 SGHVS and CDR2 FQNEAQ. The CDR3 covers 14 residues. Written as DNA, the CDR3 is TGTGCCAGCAGCTCGGACGGACGGAATCAGCCCCAGCATTTT. Translated: CASSSDGRNQPQHF. Drawing the rest from reference TRBV7-8 and TRBJ1-5, the complete variable domain is GAGVSQSPRYKVAKRGQDVALRCDPISGHVSLFWYQQALGQGPEFLTYFQNEAQLDKSGLPSDRFFAERPEGSVSTLKIQRTQQEDSAVYLCASSSDGRNQPQHFGDGTRLSIL.

This CDR3 reads CASSVGQGAEAFF. The CDR3 nucleotides read TGTGCCAGCAGCGTCGGACAGGGGGCTGAAGCTTTCTTT. This rearrangement joins TRBV6-6 to TRBJ1-1; 10 bases fit TRBD1. The CDR3 is made up of 13 amino acids. V dropped 6 bases and J dropped 6; count of bases not matched to a gene: 4. CDR1 is MNHNY, CDR2 SVGAGI, per germline (reference sequence).

The chain uses TRBV19 and TRBJ1-1; D remains unclear. Germline V CDR1 and CDR2: LNHDA, SQIVND (reference sequence). The CDR3 has 14 residues. V lost 3 bases to trimming and J lost 4 bases, with 12 bases between them. CDR3: CASSIQRVRTEAFF. The CDR3 DNA sequence: TGTGCCAGTAGTATCCAGCGGGTACGCACTGAAGCTTTCTTT.

The rearrangement links TRBV5-1 to TRBJ1-4, with D possibly TRBD1 on 6 matching bases. Germline lookup yields CDR1 SGHRS and CDR2 YFSETQ. CDR3 size: 15 residues. Trimming removed 4 bases from V and 0 bases from J, with 10 bases in between. The CDR3 region has the DNA TGCGCCAGCAGCGTACAGGGAGCAACTAATGAAAAACTGTTTTTT. It specifies CASSVQGATNEKLFF.

This clone was observed a single time. The chain is built from TRBV7-9 and TRBJ1-4; D remains unclear. The CDR3 consists of 12 residues. V lost 3 bases, J lost 8 bases, and 7 bases lay in between. CDR1 and CDR2 from the germline V gene are SEHNR and FQNEAQ (reference sequence). CDR3 in DNA: TGTGCCAGCAGCTTCGGGGAGGAAAAACTGTTTTTT. Its protein product is CASSFGEEKLFF.

V is TRBV2 and J is TRBJ2-7; D possibly uses TRBD1 or TRBD2 (6 bases each). The V gene's germline CDR1 is SNHLY and CDR2 FYNNEI. The CDR3 runs 15 residues. V was cut by 7 bases and J by 2 bases, with 18 bases left in between. The CDR3 nucleotides read TGTGCCAGCACTGGAGGGGAGACAGGTGCCTACGAGCAGTACTTC. This sequence encodes CASTGGETGAYEQYF.

This chain joins TRBV4-1 and TRBJ1-2; D may be TRBD1 (6 bases). The CDR3 covers 16 residues. Germline V lookup: CDR1 MGHRA, CDR2 YSYEKL. Trimming took 1 base from V and 3 from J, leaving 15 bases between them. The CDR3 bases are TGCGCCAGCAGCCAAGGAGGAGGGAGGGGGTACTATGGCTACACCTTC. Its translation is CASSQGGGRGYYGYTF.

This clone was found a few times. The chain employs TRBV4-1 and TRBJ1-1; TRBD1 is a possible D gene (5 bases). Germline-derived CDR1 and CDR2 are MGHRA and YSYEKL. CDR3 length: 12 amino acids. The V end was cut by 2 bases, the J end by 7 bases, with 8 bases between. The DNA for the CDR3 is TGCGCCAGCAGCCAACTCGACAGTGAAGCTTTCTTT. Its translation: CASSQLDSEAFF.

This clone came up a few times. The CDR3 nucleotides are TGTGCCAGCAGCTTGGAGGGGACAGGGCTATTAGGGCAGTACTTC. This translates into CASSLEGTGLLGQYF. V is TRBV5-6 and J is TRBJ2-7; TRBD1 aligns across 9 bases. The CDR3 contains 15 residues. CDR1 is SGHDT and CDR2 is YYEEEE in the germline V gene. V trimming: 0 bases; J trimming: 9 bases; junction bases outside the gene matches: 10.

The chain carries TRBV5-6 and TRBJ1-1, with TRBD1 matching 9 bases. Germline loops: CDR1 SGHDT, CDR2 YYEEEE. V was clipped by 4 bases and J by 5 bases; unmatched bases: 6. This CDR3 comprises 14 residues. The CDR3 DNA is TGTGCCAGCAGCCCATCGGACAGGGGAACTGAAGCTTTCTTT. This encodes CASSPSDRGTEAFF. The variable domain in full, completed from reference TRBV5-6 and TRBJ1-1, reads DAGVTQSPTHLIKTRGQQVTLRCSPKSGHDTVSWYQQALGQGPQFIFQYYEEEERQRGNFPDRFSGHQFPNYSSELNVNALLLGDSALYLCASSPSDRGTEAFFGQGTRLTVV.

The chain links TRBV19 to TRBJ1-5; D perhaps matches TRBD1 (6 bases). Per the germline V gene, CDR1 is LNHDA and CDR2 is SQIVND (reference sequence). The CDR3 has 14 amino acids. Between the trimmed V and J ends, which lost 7 bases and 7 bases, there was a span of 17 bases. CDR3 coding DNA: TGTGCCAGTACATCCGGGACACGGGTCCAGCCCCAGCATTTT. It is translated as CASTSGTRVQPQHF.

This clone showed up just once. The V call is TRBV3-1 (or the pseudogene TRBV3-2), the J call TRBJ1-1, with D unresolved. V lost 0 bases, J lost 4 bases, and 6 bases lay in between. Germline V gives CDR1 LGHDT, CDR2 YNNKEL (reference sequence). The CDR3 contains 13 residues. In nucleotides, the CDR3 is TGTGCCAGCAGCCAAGAGGAGATCACTGAAGCTTTCTTT. This codes for CASSQEEITEAFF.

V is TRBV27 and J is TRBJ2-4; no clear D gene. This CDR3 region has 14 residues. V was trimmed by 8 bases and J by 0 bases, leaving 11 bases between them. The V gene's germline CDR1 is MNHEY and CDR2 SMNVEV (reference sequence). The CDR3 region is CASGPGVAKNIQYF. In DNA form, the CDR3 reads TGTGCCAGCGGTCCGGGCGTAGCCAAAAACATTCAGTACTTC.

The chain employs TRBV6-5 and TRBJ1-1; D unresolved. CDR1 is MNHEY and CDR2 is SVGAGI in the germline V gene. The CDR3 runs to 15 residues. The V gene lost 6 bases and the J gene lost 2 bases, with 16 bases spanning the gap. Written as DNA, the CDR3 is TGTGCCAGCAGATTACCCGGACCGGGCAACACTGAAGCTTTCTTT. Its protein product is CASRLPGPGNTEAFF.

The chain recombines TRBV10-3 with TRBJ1-2; D is uncertain. CDR1 and CDR2 from the germline V gene are ENHRY and SYGVKD. The CDR3 is made up of 16 amino acids. Trimming took 0 bases from V and 1 from J, leaving 12 bases between them. CDR3 residues: CAISESAGIYNYGYTF. CDR3 sequence (DNA): TGTGCCATCAGTGAGTCCGCCGGGATCTATAACTATGGCTACACCTTC.

J is TRBJ1-1 and V is TRBV9; 9 bases match TRBD1. The V gene's germline CDR1 is SGDLS and CDR2 YYNGEE. The CDR3 loop spans 13 amino acids. V lost 8 bases and J lost 2; bases outside the gene matches: 4. CDR3 region: CASGQGSNTEAFF. In DNA form, the CDR3 reads TGTGCCAGTGGACAGGGGTCTAACACTGAAGCTTTCTTT.

The rearrangement links TRBV2 to TRBJ1-6; 9 nucleotides agree with TRBD1. The V segment lost 7 bases and the J segment 10 bases; nucleotides outside the gene matches: 8. CDR3 length: 14 residues. Germline V gene lookup returns CDR1 SNHLY and CDR2 FYNNEI. CDR3 residues: CASTPGTGRSPLHF. The CDR3 DNA is TGTGCCAGCACCCCGGGGACAGGGAGGTCACCCCTCCACTTT.